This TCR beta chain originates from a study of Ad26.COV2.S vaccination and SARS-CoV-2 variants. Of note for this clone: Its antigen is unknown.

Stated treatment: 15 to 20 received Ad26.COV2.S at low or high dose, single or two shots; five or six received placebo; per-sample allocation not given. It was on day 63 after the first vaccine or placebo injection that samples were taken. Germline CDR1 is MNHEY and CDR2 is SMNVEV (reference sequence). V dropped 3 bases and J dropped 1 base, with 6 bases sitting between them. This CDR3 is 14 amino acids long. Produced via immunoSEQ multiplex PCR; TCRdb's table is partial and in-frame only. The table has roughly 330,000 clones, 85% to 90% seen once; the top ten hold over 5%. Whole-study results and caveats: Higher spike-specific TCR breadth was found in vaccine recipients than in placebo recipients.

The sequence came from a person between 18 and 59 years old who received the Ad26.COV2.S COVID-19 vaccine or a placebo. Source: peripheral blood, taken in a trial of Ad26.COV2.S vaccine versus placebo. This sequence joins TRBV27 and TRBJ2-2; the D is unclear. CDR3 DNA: TGTGCCAGCAGTTTGTTTAGGAACACCGGGGAGCTGTTTTTT. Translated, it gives CASSLFRNTGELFF.